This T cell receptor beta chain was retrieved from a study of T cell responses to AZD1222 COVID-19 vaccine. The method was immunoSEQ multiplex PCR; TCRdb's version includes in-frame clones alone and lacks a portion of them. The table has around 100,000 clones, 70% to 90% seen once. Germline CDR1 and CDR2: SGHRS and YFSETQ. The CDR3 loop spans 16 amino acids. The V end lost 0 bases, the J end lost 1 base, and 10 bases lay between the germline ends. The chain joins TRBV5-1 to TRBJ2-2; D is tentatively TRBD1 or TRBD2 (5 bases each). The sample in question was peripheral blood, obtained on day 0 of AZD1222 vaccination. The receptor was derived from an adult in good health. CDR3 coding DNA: TGCGCCAGCAGCTTGGGGGGGACGGTGAACACCGGGGAGCTGTTTTTT. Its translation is CASSLGGTVNTGELFF.